The 30 T cell receptor beta chains below come from one sample, sequenced in a study of shared clonotypes between healthy human individuals. Sequencing used immunoSEQ multiplex PCR; TCRdb keeps in-frame clones, though not all of them. The sample yields about 450,000 clones, 70% to 80% seen once. The sample taken for sequencing was PBMCs. These receptors originate from a woman between 40 and 50 years old in good health. Some clones in this sample may be carry-over from other donors' samples.

V usage is TRBV19 and J usage is TRBJ1-5, with TRBD1 matching over 7 bases. Germline V CDR1 and CDR2: LNHDA, SQIVND (reference sequence). Trimming took 1 base from V and 7 from J; bases not matched to a gene: 7. This CDR3 has 15 residues. The CDR3 DNA reads as TGTGCCAGTAGTATAGGTGACAGGGTAGGGCAGCCCCAGCATTTT. Amino acids: CASSIGDRVGQPQHF.

The chain carries TRBV18 and TRBJ2-7; 12 bases align to TRBD2. The germline gives CDR1 KGHSH, CDR2 LQKENI. J gave up 7 bases and V 3 bases, and 13 bases lay outside the gene matches. The CDR3 spans 17 residues. The CDR3 nucleotides are TGTGCCAGCTCACCGACTAGCGGGGGAGGCGCCCGGGGTGAGCAGTACTTC. Translated, it gives CASSPTSGGGARGEQYF. The variable domain in full, completed from reference TRBV18 and TRBJ2-7, reads NAGVMQNPRHLVRRRGQEARLRCSPMKGHSHVYWYRQLPEEGLKFMVYLQKENIIDESGMPKERFSAEFPKEGPSILRIQQVVRGDSAAYFCASSPTSGGGARGEQYFGPGTRLTVT.

This sequence joins TRBV30 and TRBJ1-1; D unclear. The CDR3 covers 12 residues. Deletions cut 1 base from V and 4 bases from J, with 7 bases between. The germline V gene has CDR1 GTSNPN and CDR2 SVGIG (reference sequence). CDR3 bases: TGTGCCTGGAGTGCTCGGGGCACTGAAGCTTTCTTT. Translating it yields CAWSARGTEAFF. The full variable domain, completed using reference TRBV30 and TRBJ1-1, is SQTIHQWPATLVQPVGSPLSLECTVEGTSNPNLYWYRQAAGRGLQLLFYSVGIGQISSEVPQNLSASRPQDRQFILSSKKLLLSDSGFYLCAWSARGTEAFFGQGTRLTVV.

Details on this clone: Given a far larger clone just one base away, this is likely a sequencing read error. The chain combines TRBV4-2 with TRBJ2-5, with D possibly matching TRBD2 (7 bases). The J call is in doubt because the DNA end fits TRBJ2-7 better. Germline V gene data show CDR1 as LGHNA and CDR2 as YNFKEQ. This CDR3 comprises 15 residues. This chain's CDR3 is CASGQGEGEYAEQYF. In DNA, the CDR3 is TGTGCCAGCGGCCAAGGGGAGGGGGAATACGCCGAGCAGTACTTC.

V gene TRBV19 combines with J gene TRBJ2-3, with D tentatively TRBD2 (6 bases). The CDR3 has 16 residues. Trimming cost V 5 bases and J 1 base, with 16 bases left between them. CDR1 LNHDA and CDR2 SQIVND come from the germline V gene (reference sequence). The CDR3 is CASSPWRGHRTDTQYF. The DNA for the CDR3 is TGTGCCAGTAGTCCATGGCGGGGTCATCGCACAGATACGCAGTATTTT.

The chain employs TRBV7-2 and TRBJ1-1; 7 bases align to TRBD1. Germline trimming cut 1 base from V and 6 bases from J; bases unmatched to any gene: 8. Germline CDR1 is SGHTA and CDR2 is FQGNSA. The CDR3 contains 15 residues. The CDR3 nucleotides read TGTGCCAGCAGCTTAGTCGGTCAGGGGGAGGCTGAAGCTTTCTTT. Translating it yields CASSLVGQGEAEAFF. The whole variable domain, filled in from reference TRBV7-2 and TRBJ1-1, reads GAGVSQSPSNKVTEKGKDVELRCDPISGHTALYWYRQSLGQGLEFLIYFQGNSAPDKSGLPSDRFSAERTGGSVSTLTIQRTQQEDSAVYLCASSLVGQGEAEAFFGQGTRLTVV.

The chain links TRBV2 to TRBJ2-3; D possibly corresponds to TRBD2 (6 bases). The germline CDR1 and CDR2 sequences are SNHLY and FYNNEI. V lost 6 bases and J 3 bases, leaving 10 bases between the germline ends. CDR3 length equals 13 residues. The CDR3 loop reads CASSRDLTDTQYF. The CDR3 nucleotides are TGTGCCAGCAGCCGGGACTTAACAGATACGCAGTATTTT.

This clone was found a few times. V is TRBV6-1 and J is TRBJ2-1; 9 nucleotides agree with TRBD1. The V and J ends lost 3 bases and 7 bases, in that order; junction bases with no gene match: 4. The CDR3 has 14 residues. CDR1 is MNHNS and CDR2 is SASEGT in the germline V gene. The CDR3 bases are TGTGCCAGCAGTGACGCGGGACAGGGAAATGAGCAGTTCTTC. Protein product: CASSDAGQGNEQFF.

Details on this clone: The junction and the germline gene differ at one end; a read error may be behind it. The rearrangement uses TRBV7-3 and TRBJ2-3; 8 nucleotides align to TRBD2. The germline CDR1 and CDR2 sequences are SGHTA and FQGTGA. The CDR3 totals 16 residues. This CDR3 is CASSVTGLAKADTQYF. CDR3 nucleotides: TGTGCCAGCAGCGTAACCGGACTAGCAAAGGCAGATACGCAGTATTTT.

The rearrangement uses TRBV2 and TRBJ1-1, with 10 bases lining up with TRBD1. Germline CDR1 and CDR2: SNHLY and FYNNEI. The V and J ends lost 5 bases and 4 bases, in that order; junction bases with no gene match: 4. This CDR3 spans 14 amino acids. The CDR3 bases are TGTGCCAGCAGTCGACAGGGGGCCAGCACTGAAGCTTTCTTT. Translating it yields CASSRQGASTEAFF. The full variable domain, completed using reference TRBV2 and TRBJ1-1, is EPEVTQTPSHQVTQMGQEVILRCVPISNHLYFYWYRQILGQKVEFLVSFYNNEISEKSEIFDDQFSVERPDGSNFTLKIRSTKLEDSAMYFCASSRQGASTEAFFGQGTRLTVV.

J is TRBJ2-7 and V is TRBV9, with 9 bases matching TRBD1. J was trimmed by 3 bases and V by 3 bases; bases with no gene match: 7. CDR3 length: 15 residues. CDR1 and CDR2 from the germline V gene are SGDLS and YYNGEE. The CDR3 nucleotides read TGTGCCAGCAGCGCAAGGACAGGGGCCGACTACGAGCAGTACTTC. This gives the protein CASSARTGADYEQYF.

V and J are TRBV9 and TRBJ2-7; perhaps TRBD1 as D (7 bases). Germline-derived CDR1 and CDR2 are SGDLS and YYNGEE. CDR3 length: 15 residues. V lost 3 bases, J lost 2 bases, and 15 bases lay in between. The CDR3 DNA follows: TGTGCCAGCAGCGGCGGGACAGAACTTACCTACGAGCAGTACTTC. This sequence encodes CASSGGTELTYEQYF.

The chain joins TRBV5-1 to TRBJ2-2; D gene ambiguous. Trimming pared 0 bases from V and 7 bases from J, leaving 7 bases between. CDR3 length: 13 residues. CDR1 SGHRS and CDR2 YFSETQ come from the germline V gene. The CDR3 DNA reads TGCGCCAGCAGCTTGGAACCTCGCGGGGAGCTGTTTTTT. Amino acids: CASSLEPRGELFF.

This clone was counted once. The chain links TRBV5-4 to TRBJ1-1; 12 positions match TRBD1. The CDR3 spans 15 residues. The ends lost 5 bases at V and 7 bases at J; junction bases unmatched: 9. Germline loops: CDR1 SGHNT, CDR2 YYREEE (reference sequence). The CDR3 here is CASRHGTGGSIEAFF. The CDR3 DNA reads as TGTGCCAGCAGACATGGGACAGGGGGCTCCATTGAAGCTTTCTTT.

About this clone itself: Other DNA sequences in this sample translate to the same CDR3. The rearrangement uses TRBV7-9 and TRBJ2-7, with a possible D match to TRBD1 (6 bases). Germline values: CDR1 SEHNR, CDR2 FQNEAQ (reference sequence). CDR3 length: 13 residues. Trimming took 1 base from V and 2 from J, leaving 6 bases between them. CDR3 nucleotides: TGTGCCAGCAGCTTAGGGGGGCCCTACGAGCAGTACTTC. Translating it yields CASSLGGPYEQYF.

The chain has TRBV19 and TRBJ2-2; weak D call: TRBD2 (6 bases). Trimming pared 5 bases from V and 7 bases from J, leaving 14 bases between. This CDR3 comprises 14 residues. Looked up from germline, CDR1 is LNHDA and CDR2 is SQIVND (reference sequence). The CDR3 sequence is CASSPSGRNGELFF. DNA for the CDR3: TGTGCCAGTAGTCCCTCGGGGAGGAACGGGGAGCTGTTTTTT.

V usage is TRBV6-4 and J usage is TRBJ2-2; 12 bases match TRBD2. Trimming removed 6 bases from V and 5 bases from J; junction bases left unmatched: 7. Germline CDR1 reads MRHNA; CDR2 reads SNTAGT. The CDR3 runs to 16 residues. The CDR3 loop reads CASSRLAGEDTGELFF. The CDR3 nucleotides are TGTGCCAGCAGCCGACTAGCGGGAGAAGATACCGGGGAGCTGTTTTTT.

A note on this clone: At one boundary the junction diverges from the germline segment, which might be a read error. This rearrangement joins TRBV6-1 to TRBJ1-3; TRBD1 agrees at 8 bases. CDR1 is MNHNS, CDR2 SASEGT, per germline. The CDR3 runs 14 residues. CDR3 nucleotide sequence: TGTGCCAGCAGTGACTTGGGACAGGCCGACCAAGCCGACTTT. Protein product: CASSDLGQADQADF.

The rearrangement links TRBV4-2 to TRBJ2-5; 9 bases fit TRBD2. The CDR3 is made up of 17 amino acids. Germline CDR1 is LGHNA and CDR2 is YNFKEQ. V was pared by 3 bases and J by 4 bases, with 12 bases of the junction left unmatched. The CDR3 DNA reads TGTGCCAGCAGCCAGGGGCGGGAGGGCCAGGGGCGAGAGACCCAGTACTTC. Its translation: CASSQGREGQGRETQYF.

Concerning this clone: The sample contains more than one DNA sequence encoding this CDR3. The chain combines TRBV7-2 with TRBJ2-5, with unresolved D. Germline-derived CDR1 and CDR2 are SGHTA and FQGNSA. V dropped 5 bases and J dropped 5 bases, with 6 bases sitting between them. The CDR3 is made up of 11 amino acids. The CDR3 is CASSPQETQYF. DNA of the CDR3: TGTGCCAGCAGCCCACAGGAGACCCAGTACTTC.

The chain couples TRBV2 to TRBJ1-1; 7 nucleotides align to TRBD1. In germline, CDR1 is SNHLY, CDR2 FYNNEI. The trim removed 8 bases at V and 4 bases at J, leaving 10 bases unmatched. The CDR3 is made up of 14 amino acids. CDR3 region: CASAQLTGVTEAFF. The CDR3 nucleotides read TGTGCCAGCGCTCAACTAACAGGGGTCACTGAAGCTTTCTTT.

The chain links TRBV10-3 to TRBJ2-7, with D perhaps TRBD1 (5 bases). Germline values: CDR1 ENHRY, CDR2 SYGVKD. The CDR3 runs 15 residues. V lost 3 bases and J lost 0, with 12 bases in between. The CDR3 region has the DNA TGTGCCATCAGTGACGGCAGGGCCAGCTCCTACGAGCAGTACTTC. Protein: CAISDGRASSYEQYF.

This clone has a handful of counts. The chain links TRBV19 to TRBJ1-1; possible D gene TRBD1, 5 bases. This CDR3 spans 17 amino acids. Per germline, CDR1 LNHDA and CDR2 SQIVND (reference sequence). V lost 7 bases to trimming and J lost 0 bases, with 21 bases between them. CDR3 DNA: TGTGCCAGTACCACTCGCCTCGGGGCAGGGATGAACACTGAAGCTTTCTTT. It codes for CASTTRLGAGMNTEAFF.

This chain links TRBV2 with TRBJ1-5; 7 positions agree with TRBD1. CDR3 length equals 13 residues. The junction had 8 bases not matched to a gene; V was cut back by 8 bases and J by 7 bases. Germline CDR1 reads SNHLY; CDR2 reads FYNNEI. The CDR3 nucleotides read TGTGCCAGCGGTAACAGGGGATTGCAGCCCCAGCATTTT. It codes for CASGNRGLQPQHF.

The V and J genes are TRBV7-9 and TRBJ2-3; the D is unclear. From germline, CDR1 is SEHNR and CDR2 FQNEAQ (reference sequence). The V end was cut by 7 bases, the J end by 5 bases, with 10 bases between. CDR3 length: 12 amino acids. The CDR3: CASTHRVDTQYF. The CDR3 nucleotides read TGTGCCAGCACCCACCGGGTAGATACGCAGTATTTT.

The chain recombines TRBV18 with TRBJ2-2; 8 bases agree with TRBD1. The germline V gene encodes CDR1 KGHSH and CDR2 LQKENI. The V gene end was trimmed by 1 base and the J gene end by 4 bases; junction bases not matched to a gene: 2. The CDR3 consists of 15 residues. The CDR3 sequence: CASSPRQGTTGELFF. CDR3 DNA sequence: TGTGCCAGCTCACCACGACAGGGGACCACCGGGGAGCTGTTTTTT.

As concerns this clone: A junction end diverges from the germline sequence, so it may reflect a read error. The V call is TRBV7-7, the J call TRBJ2-1; 7 bases match TRBD2. Germline V gene data show CDR1 as SSHAT and CDR2 as FNYEAQ (reference sequence). The CDR3 covers 15 residues. For the CDR3, the DNA is TGTGCTAGCAGCCCCGCTAGCGGAGGGTACAATGAGCAGTTCTTC. It codes for CASSPASGGYNEQFF.

The chain has TRBV4-1 and TRBJ2-7; TRBD2 agrees at 9 bases. The CDR3 has 17 residues. The ends lost 3 bases at V and 0 bases at J; junction bases unmatched: 9. Germline V gene lookup returns CDR1 MGHRA and CDR2 YSYEKL. The CDR3 sequence is CASSQRGLARISYEQYF. Here the CDR3 DNA reads TGCGCCAGCAGCCAGCGAGGACTAGCGAGGATCTCCTACGAGCAGTACTTC.

On this clone itself: This sample includes further DNA sequences coding for the same CDR3. V is TRBV30 and J is TRBJ1-3, with 7 bases matching TRBD1. Germline lookup yields CDR1 GTSNPN and CDR2 SVGIG (reference sequence). The CDR3 contains 15 residues. J was trimmed by 0 bases and V by 0 bases; bases with no gene match: 2. CDR3 sequence (DNA): TGTGCCTGGAGTGTACAGGGGATCTCTGGAAACACCATATATTTT. Its protein product is CAWSVQGISGNTIYF.

V is TRBV4-1 and J is TRBJ1-5; 7 bases agree with TRBD1. The CDR3 extends over 15 amino acids. Trimming cost V 0 bases and J 6 bases; bases outside gene matches: 5. Germline lookup yields CDR1 MGHRA and CDR2 YSYEKL. The CDR3 loop reads CASSQEIQGGQPQHF. Here the CDR3 DNA reads TGCGCCAGCAGCCAAGAAATCCAGGGGGGTCAGCCCCAGCATTTT.